One sample yielded the 10 T cell receptor beta chains listed below, sequenced in a study of shared clonotypes between healthy human individuals. Sequencing used immunoSEQ multiplex PCR; TCRdb keeps in-frame clones, though not all of them. The sample has over 2,000,000 clones; roughly 95% are singletons. Naive CD8 cells lacked CD45RO, underwent positive selection for CCR7 and left out terminally differentiated effector memory CD45RA+ cells. The specimen was naive CD8+ T cells from PBMCs. Every receptor here comes from a man aged 18 to 30 in good health. Some clones in this sample may be carry-over from other donors' samples.

The chain recombines TRBV11-3 with TRBJ2-7, with TRBD1 as a possible D gene (5 bases). This CDR3 has 14 amino acids. Germline V gene lookup returns CDR1 SGHNT and CDR2 YENEEA. With 0 bases removed from V and 3 bases from J, the gap between germline ends came to 9 bases. This CDR3 is CASSLECRDYEQYF. Written as DNA, the CDR3 is TGTGCCAGCAGCTTAGAGTGCAGGGACTACGAGCAGTACTTC. The full variable domain, completed using reference TRBV11-3 and TRBJ2-7, is EAGVVQSPRYKIIEKKQPVAFWCNPISGHNTLYWYLQNLGQGPELLIRYENEEAVDDSQLPKDRFSAERLKGVDSTLKIQPAELGDSAVYLCASSLECRDYEQYFGPGTRLTVT.

In nucleotides, the CDR3 is TGTGCCAGCAGGAATACAGGGACCCACTATGGCTACACCTTC. Protein: CASRNTGTHYGYTF. The rearrangement links TRBV28 to TRBJ1-2; D might be TRBD1 (6 bases). Trimming took 6 bases from V and 3 from J, leaving 14 bases between them. Germline CDR1 and CDR2: MDHEN and SYDVKM. This CDR3 contains 14 residues.

The rearrangement joins TRBV9 to TRBJ2-7; TRBD1 matches 9 bases. The junction had 4 bases not matched to a gene; V was cut back by 4 bases and J by 5 bases. The CDR3 contains 13 residues. CDR1 is SGDLS and CDR2 is YYNGEE in the germline V gene. Here the CDR3 DNA reads TGTGCCAGCAGCACAGGGGGCGCCGACGAGCAGTACTTC. Translating it yields CASSTGGADEQYF. Drawing the rest from reference TRBV9 and TRBJ2-7, the complete variable domain is DSGVTQTPKHLITATGQRVTLRCSPRSGDLSVYWYQQSLDQGLQFLIQYYNGEERAKGNILERFSAQQFPDLHSELNLSSLELGDSALYFCASSTGGADEQYFGPGTRLTVT.

The rearrangement joins TRBV29-1 to TRBJ2-3, with 7 bases lining up with TRBD2. Trimming at V came to 4 bases and at J to 4 bases, leaving 11 bases not matched to a gene. The CDR3 covers 15 residues. Per the germline V gene, CDR1 is SQVTM and CDR2 is ANQGSEA. The chain's CDR3 is CSVAGGGQGPDTQYF. The CDR3 DNA reads as TGCAGCGTTGCTGGGGGAGGGCAGGGACCAGATACGCAGTATTTT.

V is TRBV10-3 and J is TRBJ2-7, with TRBD2 identical over 8 bases. Germline V gene lookup returns CDR1 ENHRY and CDR2 SYGVKD. Trimming took 4 bases from V and 6 from J; bases not matched to a gene: 11. CDR3 length equals 15 residues. The CDR3 loop reads CAISGMSGSPPEQYF. CDR3 in DNA: TGTGCCATCAGTGGGATGAGCGGGAGTCCTCCCGAGCAGTACTTC.

As to this clone: Other DNA sequences in this specimen translate into the identical CDR3. The gene calls are TRBV27 and TRBJ2-2; TRBD2 matches 7 bases. The CDR3 is 17 amino acids. The V segment lost 2 bases and the J segment 0 bases; nucleotides outside the gene matches: 6. Germline-derived CDR1 and CDR2 are MNHEY and SMNVEV (reference sequence). The CDR3 coding sequence is TGTGCCAGCAGTTTAGGGCTAGCGGAAGCGAACACCGGGGAGCTGTTTTTT. It yields the protein CASSLGLAEANTGELFF.

The CDR3 here is CASSIDRGLGEAFF. The CDR3 DNA is TGTGCCAGTAGTATAGACAGGGGGCTAGGTGAAGCTTTCTTT. The chain couples TRBV19 to TRBJ1-1; TRBD1 matches 8 bases. There are 14 residues in the CDR3. Germline trimming cut 0 bases from V and 7 bases from J; bases unmatched to any gene: 4. From germline, CDR1 is LNHDA and CDR2 SQIVND (reference sequence).

Worth noting for this clone: The sample contains more than one DNA sequence encoding this CDR3. The genes are TRBV27 and TRBJ1-1, with 9 bases identical to TRBD1. The CDR3 consists of 14 residues. The germline V gene has CDR1 MNHEY and CDR2 SMNVEV (reference sequence). The V gene end was trimmed by 5 bases and the J gene end by 2 bases; junction bases not matched to a gene: 3. CDR3: CASSLTGGNTEAFF. CDR3 sequence (DNA): TGTGCCAGCAGTCTCACAGGGGGCAACACTGAAGCTTTCTTT.

The V call is TRBV28, the J call TRBJ2-5; D uncertain. CDR3 length: 14 amino acids. Germline V gene lookup returns CDR1 MDHEN and CDR2 SYDVKM. Trimming pared 1 base from V and 4 bases from J, leaving 10 bases between. DNA of the CDR3: TGTGCCAGCAGTTTATTAACGGGCAGAGAGACCCAGTACTTC. Amino acids: CASSLLTGRETQYF. The full variable domain, in which reference TRBV28 and TRBJ2-5 provide the parts outside the CDR3, is DVKVTQSSRYLVKRTGEKVFLECVQDMDHENMFWYRQDPGLGLRLIYFSYDVKMKEKGDIPEGYSVSREKKERFSLILESASTNQTSMYLCASSLLTGRETQYFGPGTRLLVL.

The chain employs TRBV10-3 and TRBJ2-7, with D possibly matching TRBD2 (5 bases). CDR1 and CDR2 (germline): ENHRY, SYGVKD. Deletions cut 5 bases from V and 3 bases from J, with 26 bases between. This CDR3 has 18 amino acids. The CDR3 is CAISLFRSGGPNIYEQYF. The CDR3 nucleotides are TGTGCCATCAGTCTGTTCCGGTCGGGCGGGCCCAATATCTACGAGCAGTACTTC.